These 11 T cell receptor beta chains were sequenced from one sample in a study of blood T cell repertoires in COVID-19. TCRdb's copy holds only in-frame clones and misses some; the assay was immunoSEQ multiplex PCR. The sample lists some 180,000 clones, approximately 87% seen once, with about 20% in the top ten. Material: peripheral blood. The receptors stem from a man aged 65 to 85 with active or convalescent COVID-19.

J is TRBJ1-2 and V is TRBV10-1; no clear D gene. The CDR3 runs 14 residues. V was pared by 2 bases and J by 4 bases, with 11 bases between. Germline V lookup: CDR1 WNHNN, CDR2 SYGVQD (reference sequence). CDR3 region: CASSENRGGYGYTF. The DNA of the CDR3 is TGCGCCAGCAGTGAGAATCGAGGCGGCTATGGCTACACCTTC.

The chain combines TRBV7-8 with TRBJ2-1; D might be TRBD2 (6 bases). Germline V gene sequence: CDR1 SGHVS, CDR2 FQNEAQ. The CDR3 runs to 14 residues. Trimming left V 3 bases short and J 8 bases short, with 14 bases between. CDR3 residues: CASSFKPRDDEQFF. Written as DNA, the CDR3 is TGTGCCAGCAGCTTTAAACCGCGGGACGATGAGCAGTTCTTC.

V and J are TRBV11-3 and TRBJ2-7; the match to TRBD1 covers 9 bases. J was trimmed by 4 bases and V by 2 bases; bases with no gene match: 6. CDR3 size: 15 residues. The germline V gene encodes CDR1 SGHNT and CDR2 YENEEA. The CDR3 protein is CASSLTGTGNYEQYF. The CDR3 coding sequence is TGTGCCAGCAGCTTAACCGGGACAGGGAATTACGAGCAGTACTTC. The full variable domain, its missing parts supplied by reference TRBV11-3 and TRBJ2-7, is EAGVVQSPRYKIIEKKQPVAFWCNPISGHNTLYWYLQNLGQGPELLIRYENEEAVDDSQLPKDRFSAERLKGVDSTLKIQPAELGDSAVYLCASSLTGTGNYEQYFGPGTRLTVT.

The V gene is TRBV29-1, the J gene TRBJ1-4; D is possibly TRBD1 (5 bases). Germline V CDR1 and CDR2: SQVTM, ANQGSEA. V dropped 7 bases and J dropped 2 bases, with 17 bases sitting between them. This CDR3 has 15 residues. The CDR3 DNA follows: TGCAGCGCGAGGGGCCTCGGCTCGACTAATGAAAAACTGTTTTTT. It yields the protein CSARGLGSTNEKLFF.

The rearrangement uses TRBV7-2 and TRBJ1-1; D not resolved. Germline-derived CDR1 and CDR2 are SGHTA and FQGNSA. The CDR3 runs to 13 residues. The V end lost 5 bases, the J end lost 1 base, and 8 bases lay between the germline ends. The CDR3 DNA reads TGTGCCAGCAGCAATCAATGGAACACTGAAGCTTTCTTT. Amino acids: CASSNQWNTEAFF.

The J gene is TRBJ2-7, the V gene TRBV5-4; 10 positions match TRBD1. Germline assignment: CDR1 SGHNT and CDR2 YYREEE (reference sequence). The CDR3 is 14 residues long. V was pared by 4 bases and J by 4 bases, with 5 bases of the junction left unmatched. The CDR3 is CASSRWDRGYEQYF. The CDR3 DNA is TGTGCCAGCAGCCGATGGGACAGGGGTTACGAGCAGTACTTC.

The chain couples TRBV5-1 to TRBJ2-2; D is unclear. The ends were cut back, 5 bases at V and 4 bases at J, with 9 bases in the middle. Germline-derived CDR1 and CDR2 are SGHRS and YFSETQ. The CDR3 totals 13 residues. CDR3 DNA sequence: TGCGCCAGCAGTGGGTCGGGCACCGGGGAGCTGTTTTTT. Protein: CASSGSGTGELFF.

The CDR3 DNA reads TGTGCCTGGAGCGGACTAGAAGGAAACACCATATATTTT. It yields the protein CAWSGLEGNTIYF. The chain has TRBV30 and TRBJ1-3; D remains unclear. The CDR3 totals 13 residues. Germline V gene sequence: CDR1 GTSNPN, CDR2 SVGIG (reference sequence). The V gene lost 3 bases and the J gene lost 4 bases, with 10 bases spanning the gap.

The J gene is TRBJ2-1, the V gene TRBV28, with TRBD2 identical over 16 bases. Germline V gene lookup returns CDR1 MDHEN and CDR2 SYDVKM. Trimming took 5 bases from V and 8 from J; bases not matched to a gene: 12. This CDR3 is built from 18 residues. In DNA, the CDR3 is TGTGCCAGCAGTCAACCGGGACTAGCGGGAGGGTCGTTGGATGAGCAGTTCTTC. The encoded protein is CASSQPGLAGGSLDEQFF.

Turning to this clone: Other DNA sequences from this sample encode an identical CDR3 as well. V and J are TRBV18 and TRBJ2-7; perhaps TRBD1 as D (6 bases). The CDR3 consists of 13 residues. Germline V CDR1 and CDR2: KGHSH, LQKENI. Trimming removed 6 bases at V and 3 bases at J, with 12 bases between. The CDR3 nucleotides are TGTGCCAGCTCGCCTGCACAGGGCTACGAGCAGTACTTC. Translating gives CASSPAQGYEQYF.

This chain joins TRBV7-3 and TRBJ1-1; D uncertain. Germline V gene lookup returns CDR1 SGHTA and CDR2 FQGTGA. This CDR3 comprises 14 residues. V was cut by 5 bases and J by 6 bases, with 16 bases left in between. The CDR3 region has the DNA TGTGCCAGCAGCCCCAATGCACGGCGGTCTGAAGCTTTCTTT. It encodes CASSPNARRSEAFF. Using reference TRBV7-3 and TRBJ1-1 for the parts outside the CDR3, the full variable domain is GAGVSQTPSNKVTEKGKYVELRCDPISGHTALYWYRQSLGQGPEFLIYFQGTGAADDSGLPNDRFFAVRPEGSVSTLKIQRTERGDSAVYLCASSPNARRSEAFFGQGTRLTVV.